This TCR beta chain is drawn from a study of T cells after yellow fever vaccination. Background on the study: Low-cell-number fractions were prepared with SMART-Seq v4 Ultra Low Input.

MiXCR, applied by TCRdb to the 5' RACE reads, yields one record per CDR3 protein. Of under 200,000 distinct CDR3 sequences in the sample, about 10% were seen once. This CDR3 has 14 residues. Germline CDR1 is SQVTM and CDR2 is ANQGSEA. V shed 7 bases, J shed 3 bases, and the junction held 9 bases outside the gene matches. The chain carries TRBV29-1 and TRBJ2-3; 8 bases map to TRBD1. The origin of this receptor is a man aged 18 to 29 who received the YFV17D yellow fever vaccine. This material consisted of CD8+ T cells sorted from PBMCs, taken 15 days after the yellow fever booster vaccination. The CDR3, as DNA: TGCAGCGCTGCGAGGACAGGGACGACAGATACGCAGTATTTT. This codes for CSAARTGTTDTQYF.